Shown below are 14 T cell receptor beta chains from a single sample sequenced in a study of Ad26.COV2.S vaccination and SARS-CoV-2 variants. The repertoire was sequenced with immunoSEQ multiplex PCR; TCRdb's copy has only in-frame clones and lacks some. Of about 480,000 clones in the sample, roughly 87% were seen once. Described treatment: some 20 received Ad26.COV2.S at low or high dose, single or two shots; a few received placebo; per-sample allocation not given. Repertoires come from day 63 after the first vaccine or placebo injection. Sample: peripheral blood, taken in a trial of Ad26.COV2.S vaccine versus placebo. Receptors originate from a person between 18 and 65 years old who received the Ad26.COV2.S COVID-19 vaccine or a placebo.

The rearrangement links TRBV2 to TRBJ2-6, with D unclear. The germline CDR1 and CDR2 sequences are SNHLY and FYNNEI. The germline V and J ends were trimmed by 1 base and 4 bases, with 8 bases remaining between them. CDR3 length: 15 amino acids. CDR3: CASSEGVAGANVLTF. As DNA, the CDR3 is TGTGCCAGCAGTGAAGGAGTAGCCGGGGCCAACGTCCTGACTTTC.

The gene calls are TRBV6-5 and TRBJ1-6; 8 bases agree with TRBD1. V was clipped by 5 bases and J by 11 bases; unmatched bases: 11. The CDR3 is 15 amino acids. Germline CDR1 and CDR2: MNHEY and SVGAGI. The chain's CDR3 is CASSIRQGSFAPLHF. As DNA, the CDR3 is TGTGCCAGCAGTATCCGACAGGGGAGTTTCGCACCCCTCCACTTT.

The CDR3 reads CASSLTGDYRYEQYF. The CDR3 DNA follows: TGTGCCAGCAGCTTGACAGGGGATTACCGCTACGAGCAGTACTTC. The rearrangement links TRBV7-3 to TRBJ2-7; 8 bases agree with TRBD1. CDR1 and CDR2 from the germline V gene are SGHTA and FQGTGA. The CDR3 has 15 residues. V gave up 3 bases and J gave up 3 bases; unmatched junction bases: 7.

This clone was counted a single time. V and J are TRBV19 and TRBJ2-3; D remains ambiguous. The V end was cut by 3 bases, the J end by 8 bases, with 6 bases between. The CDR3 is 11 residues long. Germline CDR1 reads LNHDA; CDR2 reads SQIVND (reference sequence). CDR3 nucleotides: TGTGCCAGTAGTATTGGCGGTACGCAGTATTTT. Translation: CASSIGGTQYF. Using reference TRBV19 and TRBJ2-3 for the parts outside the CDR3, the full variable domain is DGGITQSPKYLFRKEGQNVTLSCEQNLNHDAMYWYRQDPGQGLRLIYYSQIVNDFQKGDIAEGYSVSREKKESFPLTVTSAQKNPTAFYLCASSIGGTQYFGPGTRLTVL.

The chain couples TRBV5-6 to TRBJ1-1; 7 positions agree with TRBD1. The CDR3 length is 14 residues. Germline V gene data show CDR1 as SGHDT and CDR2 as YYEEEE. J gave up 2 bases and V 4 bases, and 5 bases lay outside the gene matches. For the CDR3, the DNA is TGTGCCAGCAGCATCAGACAGGGAAACACTGAAGCTTTCTTT. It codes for CASSIRQGNTEAFF.

The CDR3 region has the DNA TGTGCCACCAGCAGTCGAGGGGGCGTTCGGGCAGCTTTCTTT. Amino acid sequence: CATSSRGGVRAAFF. This chain joins TRBV15 and TRBJ1-1; 7 bases are a match to TRBD1. The V segment lost 3 bases and the J segment 10 bases; nucleotides outside the gene matches: 11. The germline V gene has CDR1 LNHNV and CDR2 YYDKDF (reference sequence). The CDR3 is made up of 14 amino acids.

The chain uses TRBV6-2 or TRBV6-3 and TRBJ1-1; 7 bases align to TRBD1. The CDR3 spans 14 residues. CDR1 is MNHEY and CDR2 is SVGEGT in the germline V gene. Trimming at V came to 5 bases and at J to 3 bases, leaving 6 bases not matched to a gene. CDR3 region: CASSLGTVDTEAFF. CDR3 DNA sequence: TGTGCCAGCAGTCTCGGGACAGTAGACACTGAAGCTTTCTTT.

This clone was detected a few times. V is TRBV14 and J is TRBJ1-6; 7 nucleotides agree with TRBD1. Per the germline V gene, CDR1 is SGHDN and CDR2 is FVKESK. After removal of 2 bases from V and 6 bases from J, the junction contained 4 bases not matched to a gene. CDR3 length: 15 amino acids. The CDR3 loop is CASSQRGRANSPLHF. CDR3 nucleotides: TGTGCCAGCAGCCAAAGGGGGCGAGCTAATTCACCCCTCCACTTT.

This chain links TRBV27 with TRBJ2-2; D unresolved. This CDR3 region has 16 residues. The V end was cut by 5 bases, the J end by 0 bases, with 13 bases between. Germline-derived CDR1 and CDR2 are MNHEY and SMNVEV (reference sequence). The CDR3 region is CASSPLRVPNTGELFF. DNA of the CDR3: TGTGCCAGCAGTCCCCTCCGAGTCCCGAACACCGGGGAGCTGTTTTTT.

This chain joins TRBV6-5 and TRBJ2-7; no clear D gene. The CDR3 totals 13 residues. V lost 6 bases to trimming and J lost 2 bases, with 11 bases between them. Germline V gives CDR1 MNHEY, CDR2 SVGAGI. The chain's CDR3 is CASSPFPTYEQYF. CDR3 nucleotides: TGTGCCAGCAGCCCGTTTCCGACCTACGAGCAGTACTTC.

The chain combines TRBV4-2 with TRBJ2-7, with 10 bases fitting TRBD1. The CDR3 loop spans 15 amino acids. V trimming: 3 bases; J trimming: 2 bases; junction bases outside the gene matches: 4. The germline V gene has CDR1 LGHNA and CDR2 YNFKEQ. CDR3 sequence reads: CASSHRDRGTYEQYF. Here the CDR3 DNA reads TGTGCCAGCAGCCACCGGGACAGGGGCACCTACGAGCAGTACTTC.

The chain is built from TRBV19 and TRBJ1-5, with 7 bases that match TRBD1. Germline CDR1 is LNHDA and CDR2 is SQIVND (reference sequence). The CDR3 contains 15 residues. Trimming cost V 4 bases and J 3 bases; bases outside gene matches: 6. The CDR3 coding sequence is TGTGCCAGTAGTACGGGACAGCGTCCCAATCAGCCCCAGCATTTT. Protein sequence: CASSTGQRPNQPQHF.

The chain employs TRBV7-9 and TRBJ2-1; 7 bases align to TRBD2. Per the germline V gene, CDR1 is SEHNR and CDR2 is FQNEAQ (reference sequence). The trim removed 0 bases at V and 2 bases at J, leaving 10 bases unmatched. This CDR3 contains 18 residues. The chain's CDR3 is CASSLAAPSGPTYNEQFF. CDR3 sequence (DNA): TGTGCCAGCAGCTTAGCGGCCCCTAGCGGACCCACCTACAATGAGCAGTTCTTC.

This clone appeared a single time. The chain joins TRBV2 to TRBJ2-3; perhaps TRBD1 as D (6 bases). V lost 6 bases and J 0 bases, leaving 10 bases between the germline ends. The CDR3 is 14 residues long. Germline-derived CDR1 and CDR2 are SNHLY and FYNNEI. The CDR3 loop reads CASRQGYSTDTQYF. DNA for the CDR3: TGTGCCAGCAGACAGGGTTATAGCACAGATACGCAGTATTTT.